The present T cell receptor beta chain was sequenced within a study of beta chain features in type 1 diabetes (dated by TCRdb to 2017 to 2018). Concerning the study at large: Mean age, gender distribution, total cell number and subset yield did not differ between patients and healthy donors. Whereas all 30 or so donors provided naive and central memory subsets, regulatory and stem cell-like memory subsets were isolated from just 8 patients and roughly 8 healthy donors. Across all samples, 107,917,701 sorted cells were examined, and cell number per subset correlated strongly with RNA yield. The study compared the TCRB repertoires of sorted circulating CD4+ T cell subsets in recently diagnosed type 1 diabetes patients with those in matched healthy donors.

To note about this clone: Its target antigen remains unknown. No qualities accompany the bases; no much larger clone lies one base away.

Trimming removed 4 bases from V and 2 bases from J, leaving 12 bases between the germline ends. The germline V gene sets CDR1 to SGHRS and CDR2 to YFSETQ. The CDR3, cysteine through phenylalanine, is 14 amino acids long. Only the CDR3 DNA stays, 42 bases, in frame from base 1. The entire amount of isolated RNA was reverse transcribed using the High Capacity cDNA Reverse Transcription Kit, so the sequenced TCRB transcripts were expressed ones. Deep immunoSEQ sequencing was applied to naive, central memory and regulatory T cell samples, giving an average of roughly 3.5 million total reads per sample. After sorted cells were lysed in RLT buffer, RNA was extracted with DNase-treated RNeasy Micro or Mini kits, with the choice depending on cell number. Each cell subset was processed separately to prevent cross-contamination, with patient and healthy donor samples processed together. Using the immunoSEQ multiplex PCR, TCRB sequences were amplified from cDNA into 87-bp fragments spanning the CDR3 region. Sequencing of the amplicons was done on the Illumina HiSeq platform. In the paper's pipeline: Synthetic template baselines were used to correct PCR bias computationally, reads within Hamming distance 2 were collapsed, and singletons that could not be merged were discarded. Reads were aligned to IMGT to assign V, D and J genes, CDR3 length, and insertions or deletions at six rearrangement sites. Clonotype counts were normalized to sorted cell number within each subset before computing true diversity and Gini coefficients with the tcR R package. The overlap coefficient, calculated on TCRB nucleotide sequences, was used to measure repertoire sharing. TCRdb mirrors the immuneACCESS table, restricted to in-frame sequences. Some clones are absent from its copies; in checked studies, under half trace to an unresolved V gene, and the reason for the others is unknown. The V and J calls and clone size are taken from that table; D and trimming were inferred from the DNA. A total of about 320,000 clones appear in this sample, approximately 14% of them only once. The top ten clones comprise under 8.5% of the sample.

Each donor gave one peripheral blood draw, approximately 110 mL on average, collected into heparinised tubes. Naive, central memory, regulatory and stem cell-like memory CD4+ T cells were sorted on a BD FACSAria II using a panel including CD45RO, CCR7, CD25, CD127, CD95 and CD27. All sorted populations exceeded 98% purity. PBMCs were separated immediately by Lymphoprep density gradient centrifugation and were stained directly, without being cultured. So that batch effects would be minimized, each experiment stained and sorted samples in pairs, pairing one healthy donor with one patient. Findings and caveats that apply to the study as a whole: Sequencing cDNA rather than genomic DNA could over-represent highly expressing activated cells, although activation and CD3 levels did not differ between groups. Shorter templates might be favored by PCR, yet because patient and control samples were amplified and corrected together, any such skew would affect both groups equally. Because small numbers of individuals were included in the HLA sub-analyses, any influence of HLA type on TCRB rearrangement was left unresolved. At VDJ recombination sites, type 1 diabetes patients had fewer insertions and more deleted nucleotides, which implies abnormalities in thymic rearrangement. Naive, central memory and regulatory TCRB repertoires appeared to be more similar among patients than among healthy donors. Type 1 diabetes patients showed a moderate but significant shortening of TCRB CDR3 length in all four CD4+ subsets.

The receptor was derived from a man younger than 45 in good health. The chain uses TRBV5-1 and TRBJ1-2; the D segment could be TRBD1, given 5 matching bases. The material sequenced was central memory CD4+ T cells from blood. The CDR3 reads CASSQSDRNYGYTF. The DNA is TGCGCCAGCAGCCAATCCGACAGAAACTATGGCTACACCTTC.